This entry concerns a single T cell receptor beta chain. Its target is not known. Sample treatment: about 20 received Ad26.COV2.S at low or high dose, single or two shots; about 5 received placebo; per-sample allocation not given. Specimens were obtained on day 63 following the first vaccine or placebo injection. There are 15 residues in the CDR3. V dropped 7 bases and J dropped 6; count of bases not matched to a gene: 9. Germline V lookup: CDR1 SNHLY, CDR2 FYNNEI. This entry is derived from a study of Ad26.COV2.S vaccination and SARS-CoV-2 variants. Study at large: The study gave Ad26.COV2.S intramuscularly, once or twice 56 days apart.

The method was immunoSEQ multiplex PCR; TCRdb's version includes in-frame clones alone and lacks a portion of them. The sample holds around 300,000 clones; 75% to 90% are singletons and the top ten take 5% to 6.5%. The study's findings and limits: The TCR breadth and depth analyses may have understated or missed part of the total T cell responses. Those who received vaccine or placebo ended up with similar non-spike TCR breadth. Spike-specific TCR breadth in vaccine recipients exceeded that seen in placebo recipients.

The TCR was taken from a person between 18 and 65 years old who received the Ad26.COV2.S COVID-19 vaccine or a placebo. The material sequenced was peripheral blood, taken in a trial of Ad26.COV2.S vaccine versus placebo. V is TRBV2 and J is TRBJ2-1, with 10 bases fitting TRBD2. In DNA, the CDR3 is TGTGCCAGCATGACTCTAGCGGGGGTTTTCAATGAGCAGTTCTTC. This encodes CASMTLAGVFNEQFF.